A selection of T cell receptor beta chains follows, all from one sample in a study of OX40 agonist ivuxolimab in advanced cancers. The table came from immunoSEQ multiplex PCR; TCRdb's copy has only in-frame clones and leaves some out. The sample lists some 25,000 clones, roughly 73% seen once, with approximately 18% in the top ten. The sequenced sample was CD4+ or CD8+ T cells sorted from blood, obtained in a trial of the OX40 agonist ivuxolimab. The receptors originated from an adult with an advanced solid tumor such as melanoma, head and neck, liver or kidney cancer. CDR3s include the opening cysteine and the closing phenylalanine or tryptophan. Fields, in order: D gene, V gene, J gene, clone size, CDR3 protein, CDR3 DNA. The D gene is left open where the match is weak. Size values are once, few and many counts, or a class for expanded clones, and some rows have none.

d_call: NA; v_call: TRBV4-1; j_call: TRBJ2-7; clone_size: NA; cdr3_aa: CASSQLGQGGYEQYF; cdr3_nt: TGCGCCAGCAGCCAGCTTGGACAGGGAGGGTACGAGCAGTACTTC
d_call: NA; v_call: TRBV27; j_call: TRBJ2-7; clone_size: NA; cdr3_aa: CASSAISSYEQYF; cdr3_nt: TGTGCCAGCAGTGCAATTAGCTCCTACGAGCAGTACTTC
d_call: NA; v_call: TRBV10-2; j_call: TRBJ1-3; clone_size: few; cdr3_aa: CASSDFAGNTIYF; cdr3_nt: TGCGCCAGCAGTGACTTTGCCGGAAACACCATATATTTT
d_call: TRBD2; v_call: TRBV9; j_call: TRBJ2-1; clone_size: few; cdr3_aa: CASSGMTSGEQFF; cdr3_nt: TGTGCCAGCAGCGGAATGACTAGCGGGGAGCAGTTCTTC
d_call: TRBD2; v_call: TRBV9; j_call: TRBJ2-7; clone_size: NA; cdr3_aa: CASSVASGSYEQYF; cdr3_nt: TGTGCCAGCAGCGTAGCTAGCGGGTCCTACGAGCAGTACTTC
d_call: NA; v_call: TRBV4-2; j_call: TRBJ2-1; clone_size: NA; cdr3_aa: CASSLLGDYNEQFF; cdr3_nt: TGTGCCAGCAGCCTCCTGGGGGACTACAATGAGCAGTTCTTC
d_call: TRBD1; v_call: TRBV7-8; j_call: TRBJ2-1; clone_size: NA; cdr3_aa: CASSLGQGHNEQFF; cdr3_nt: TGTGCCAGCAGCCTGGGACAGGGGCACAATGAGCAGTTCTTC
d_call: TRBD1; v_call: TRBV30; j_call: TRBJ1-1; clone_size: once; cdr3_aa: CAWRTGSVEAFF; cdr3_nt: TGTGCCTGGAGGACAGGGTCGGTTGAGGCTTTCTTT
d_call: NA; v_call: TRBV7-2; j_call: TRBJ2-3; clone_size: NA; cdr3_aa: CASSLGGGGTDTQYF; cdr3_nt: TGTGCCAGCAGCTTAGGAGGCGGGGGCACAGATACGCAGTATTTT
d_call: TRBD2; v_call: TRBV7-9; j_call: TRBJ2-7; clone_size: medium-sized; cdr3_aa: CASSPAGEMWEQYF; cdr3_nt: TGTGCCAGCAGCCCAGCGGGGGAGATGTGGGAGCAGTACTTC
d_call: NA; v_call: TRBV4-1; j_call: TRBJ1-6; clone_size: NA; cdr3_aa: CASSQVFSGNSPLHF; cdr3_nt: TGCGCCAGCAGCCAAGTATTTAGTGGGAATTCACCCCTCCACTTT
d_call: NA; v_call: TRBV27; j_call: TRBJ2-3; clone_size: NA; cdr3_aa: CASSPGTSTDTQYF; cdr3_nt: TGTGCCAGCAGTCCCGGGACTAGCACAGATACGCAGTATTTT
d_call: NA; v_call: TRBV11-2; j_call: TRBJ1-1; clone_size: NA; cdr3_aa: CASSLSIGLNTEAFF; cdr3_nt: TGTGCCAGCAGCTTAAGTATCGGGCTGAACACTGAAGCTTTCTTT
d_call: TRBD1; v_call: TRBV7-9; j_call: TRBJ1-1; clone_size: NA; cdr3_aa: CASSPKTGTENTEAFF; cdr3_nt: TGTGCCAGCAGCCCGAAGACCGGGACAGAGAACACTGAAGCTTTCTTT
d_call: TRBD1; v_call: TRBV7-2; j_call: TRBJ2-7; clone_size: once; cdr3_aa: CASKLGGPGTESSYEQYF; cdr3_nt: TGTGCCAGCAAGTTAGGGGGCCCCGGGACAGAGAGCTCCTACGAGCAGTACTTC
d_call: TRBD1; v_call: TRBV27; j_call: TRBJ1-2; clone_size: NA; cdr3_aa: CASSFGAGGFGYTF; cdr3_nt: TGTGCCAGCAGTTTCGGGGCAGGGGGCTTTGGCTACACCTTC
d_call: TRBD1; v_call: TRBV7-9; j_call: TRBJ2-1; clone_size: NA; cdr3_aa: CASSLYTGAGNEQFF; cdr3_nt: TGTGCCAGCAGCTTGTACACAGGGGCGGGCAATGAGCAGTTCTTC
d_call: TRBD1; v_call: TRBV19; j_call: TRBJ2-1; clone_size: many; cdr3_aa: CASSPGTGGSNEQFF; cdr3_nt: TGTGCCAGTAGTCCGGGGACAGGGGGAAGCAATGAGCAGTTCTTC
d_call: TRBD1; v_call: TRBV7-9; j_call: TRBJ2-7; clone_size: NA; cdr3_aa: CASSLERGLAYEQYF; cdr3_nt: TGTGCCAGCAGCTTAGAGAGGGGGCTAGCCTACGAGCAGTACTTC
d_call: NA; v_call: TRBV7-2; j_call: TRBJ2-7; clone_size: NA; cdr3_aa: CASSLFGPGGYYEQYF; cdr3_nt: TGTGCCAGCAGCTTATTTGGGCCAGGAGGGTACTACGAGCAGTACTTC
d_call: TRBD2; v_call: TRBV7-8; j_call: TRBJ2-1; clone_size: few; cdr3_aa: CASSPRTSGHVEQFF; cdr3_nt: TGTGCCAGCAGCCCTAGGACTAGCGGCCACGTTGAGCAGTTCTTC
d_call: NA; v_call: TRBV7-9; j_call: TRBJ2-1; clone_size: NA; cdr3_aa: CASSWEERAYEQFF; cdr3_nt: TGTGCCAGCAGCTGGGAGGAGAGGGCCTATGAGCAGTTCTTC
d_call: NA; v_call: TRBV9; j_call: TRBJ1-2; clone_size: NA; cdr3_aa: CASSGWLLSGYYGYTF; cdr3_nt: TGTGCCAGCAGCGGGTGGCTGCTGTCAGGGTACTATGGCTACACCTTC
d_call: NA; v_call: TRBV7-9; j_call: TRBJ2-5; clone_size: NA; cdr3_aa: CASSLVLRETQYF; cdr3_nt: TGTGCCAGCAGCTTAGTTCTACGGGAGACCCAGTACTTC
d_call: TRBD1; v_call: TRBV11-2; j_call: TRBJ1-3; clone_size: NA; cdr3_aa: CASSPRGDGNTIYF; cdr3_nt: TGTGCCAGCAGCCCCAGGGGGGATGGAAACACCATATATTTT
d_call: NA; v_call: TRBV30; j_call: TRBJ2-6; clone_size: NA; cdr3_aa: CAWNGLGLGGANVLTF; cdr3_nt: TGTGCCTGGAACGGATTGGGTCTTGGGGGGGCCAACGTCCTGACTTTC
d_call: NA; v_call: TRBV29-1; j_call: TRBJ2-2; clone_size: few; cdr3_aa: CSVVGFGGELFF; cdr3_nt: TGCAGCGTTGTAGGGTTCGGCGGGGAGCTGTTTTTT
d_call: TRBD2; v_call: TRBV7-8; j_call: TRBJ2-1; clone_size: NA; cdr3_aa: CASSLKGLIMEEGEQFF; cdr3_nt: TGTGCCAGCAGCTTAAAGGGACTAATTATGGAGGAGGGTGAGCAGTTCTTC
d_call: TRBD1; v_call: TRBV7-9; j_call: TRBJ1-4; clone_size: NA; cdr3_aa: CASSLPGTGDYEKLFF; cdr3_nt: TGTGCCAGCAGCTTGCCAGGGACAGGGGATTATGAAAAACTGTTTTTT
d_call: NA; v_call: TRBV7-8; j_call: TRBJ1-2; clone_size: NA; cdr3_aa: CASSLAQGFVPDYGYTF; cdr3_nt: TGTGCCAGCAGCTTAGCGCAGGGTTTTGTACCCGACTATGGCTACACCTTC
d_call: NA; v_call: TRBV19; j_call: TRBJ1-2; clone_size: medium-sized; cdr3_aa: CASSMRGLLGAYTF; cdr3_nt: TGTGCCAGTAGTATGAGGGGACTCCTGGGCGCCTACACCTTC
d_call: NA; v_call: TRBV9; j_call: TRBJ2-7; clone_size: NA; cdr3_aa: CASSVGGVGTYEQYF; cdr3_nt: TGTGCCAGCAGCGTAGGGGGGGTCGGTACCTACGAGCAGTACTTC
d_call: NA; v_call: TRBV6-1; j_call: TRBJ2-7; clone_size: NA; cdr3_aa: CASRQAVGEQYF; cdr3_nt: TGTGCCAGCAGACAAGCGGTTGGGGAGCAGTACTTC
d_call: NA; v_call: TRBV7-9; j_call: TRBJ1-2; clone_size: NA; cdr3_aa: CASSSSRGYTF; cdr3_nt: TGTGCCAGCAGCTCGAGTCGGGGCTACACCTTC
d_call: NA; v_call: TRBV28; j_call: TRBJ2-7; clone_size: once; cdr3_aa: CASSLPTSSPLGEQYF; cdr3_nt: TGTGCCAGCAGTCTCCCGACTAGTTCCCCCTTAGGAGAGCAGTACTTC
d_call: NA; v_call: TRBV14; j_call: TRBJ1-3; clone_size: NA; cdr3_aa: CASSSRGDGNTIYF; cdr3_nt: TGTGCCAGCAGCTCGAGGGGGGATGGAAACACCATATATTTT
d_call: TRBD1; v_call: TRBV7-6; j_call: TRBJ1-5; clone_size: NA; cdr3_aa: CASSPGTGGLLSNQPQHF; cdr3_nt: TGTGCCAGCAGCCCCGGGACAGGGGGCCTTCTAAGCAATCAGCCCCAGCATTTT
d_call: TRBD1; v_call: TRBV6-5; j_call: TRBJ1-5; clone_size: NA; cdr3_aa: CAIRGQGGQPQHF; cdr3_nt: TGTGCCATCAGGGGACAGGGTGGTCAGCCCCAGCATTTT
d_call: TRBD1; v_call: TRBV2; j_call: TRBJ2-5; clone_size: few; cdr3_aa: CASSEGDRAQETQYF; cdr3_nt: TGTGCCAGCAGTGAAGGGGACAGGGCCCAAGAGACCCAGTACTTC
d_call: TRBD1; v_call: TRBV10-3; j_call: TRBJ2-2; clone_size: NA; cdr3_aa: CAIRDRANTGELFF; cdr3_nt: TGTGCCATCAGGGACAGGGCGAACACCGGGGAGCTGTTTTTT
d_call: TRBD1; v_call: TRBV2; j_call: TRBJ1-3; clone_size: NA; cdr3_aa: CASSIGQGGTGNTIYF; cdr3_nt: TGTGCCAGCAGTATCGGACAGGGCGGTACTGGAAACACCATATATTTT
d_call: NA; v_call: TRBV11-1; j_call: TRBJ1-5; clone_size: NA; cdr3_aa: CASGPAVSNQPQHF; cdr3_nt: TGTGCCAGCGGCCCGGCGGTAAGCAATCAGCCCCAGCATTTT
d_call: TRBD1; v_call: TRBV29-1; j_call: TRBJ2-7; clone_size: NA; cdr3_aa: CSVEDPSGTGGYEQYF; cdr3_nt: TGCAGCGTTGAAGATCCATCCGGGACAGGGGGCTACGAGCAGTACTTC
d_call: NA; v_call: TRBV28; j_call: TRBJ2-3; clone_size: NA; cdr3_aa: CASSYADTQYF; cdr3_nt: TGTGCCAGCAGCTACGCAGATACGCAGTATTTT
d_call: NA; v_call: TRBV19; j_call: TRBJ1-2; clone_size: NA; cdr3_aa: CASESKGTNYGYTF; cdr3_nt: TGTGCCTCCGAATCCAAGGGAACTAACTATGGCTACACCTTC
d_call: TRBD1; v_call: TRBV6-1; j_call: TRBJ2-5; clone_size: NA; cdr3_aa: CASFQGRGRETQYF; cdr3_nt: TGTGCCAGCTTCCAAGGCAGGGGGCGAGAGACCCAGTACTTC
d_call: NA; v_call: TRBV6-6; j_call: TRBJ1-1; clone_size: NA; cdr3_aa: CASKPGQNTEAFF; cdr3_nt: TGTGCCAGCAAGCCGGGACAGAACACTGAAGCTTTCTTT
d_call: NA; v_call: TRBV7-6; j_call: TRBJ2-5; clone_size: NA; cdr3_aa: CASSIISRDQETQYF; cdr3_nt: TGTGCCAGCAGTATAATCTCGAGGGACCAAGAGACCCAGTACTTC
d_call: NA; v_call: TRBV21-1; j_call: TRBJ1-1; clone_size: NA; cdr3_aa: CASSRQGNTEAFF; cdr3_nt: TGTGCCAGCAGCAGGCAGGGGAACACTGAAGCTTTCTTT
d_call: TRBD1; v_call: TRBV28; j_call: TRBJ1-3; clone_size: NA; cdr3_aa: CASSLGTGTSGNTIYF; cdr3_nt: TGTGCCAGCAGCCTCGGGACAGGAACCTCTGGAAACACCATATATTTT
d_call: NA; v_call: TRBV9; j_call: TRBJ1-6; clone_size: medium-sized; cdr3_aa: CASSPGDGASPLHF; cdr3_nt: TGTGCCAGCAGCCCCGGGGACGGGGCCTCGCCCCTCCACTTT
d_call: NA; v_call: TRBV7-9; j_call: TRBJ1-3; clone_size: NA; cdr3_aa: CASSLTTPTGNTIYF; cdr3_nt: TGTGCCAGCAGCCTAACAACCCCAACTGGAAACACCATATATTTT
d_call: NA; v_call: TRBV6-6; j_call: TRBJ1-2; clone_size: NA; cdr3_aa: CASSYLDRANYGYTF; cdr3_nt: TGTGCCAGCAGTTACTTGGACAGAGCAAACTATGGCTACACCTTC